Shown below are 15 T cell receptor beta chains from a single sample sequenced in a study of human T cells and chemical hapten exposure. TCRdb reprocessed the RACE reads via MiXCR and lists one record per CDR3 protein. This table holds roughly 110,000 distinct CDR3 sequences, roughly 12% found once. Noted time point: pre-sensitization, week 0. Treatment specified: therapeutic diphenylcyclopropenone sensitization with weekly scalp DPC. Here the sequenced sample was whole blood, taken in connection with sensitization to the hapten diphenylcyclopropenone (DPC). The receptors come from a woman aged 50 to 60 with alopecia areata. Some clones in this sample may be carry-over from other donors' samples.

The table lists this clonotype with a few counts. The J gene is TRBJ2-5, the V gene TRBV7-9, with 10 nucleotides matching TRBD2. CDR1 is SEHNR, CDR2 FQNEAQ, per germline (reference sequence). V was clipped by 1 base and J by 2 bases; unmatched bases: 4. The CDR3 is made up of 16 amino acids. CDR3 sequence reads: CASSLGPAGGQETQYF. The DNA for the CDR3 is TGTGCCAGCAGCTTAGGTCCAGCGGGGGGGCAAGAGACCCAGTACTTC.

This clonotype was picked up many times. V is TRBV11-2 and J is TRBJ1-5; D not resolved. Germline lookup yields CDR1 SGHAT and CDR2 FQNNGV. This CDR3 region has 15 residues. The V end lost 0 bases, the J end lost 0 bases, and 6 bases lay between the germline ends. CDR3 in amino acids: CASSLELLSNQPQHF. CDR3 nucleotide sequence: TGTGCCAGCAGCTTAGAGTTGCTTAGCAATCAGCCCCAGCATTTT.

This chain links TRBV7-9 with TRBJ2-2; 8 bases line up with TRBD2. V was clipped by 6 bases and J by 7 bases; unmatched bases: 16. Germline-derived CDR1 and CDR2 are SEHNR and FQNEAQ (reference sequence). The length of the CDR3 is 17 residues. The CDR3 here is CASRSKAGTSRVGELFF. The CDR3 DNA sequence: TGTGCCAGCAGATCCAAAGCCGGGACTAGTCGGGTCGGGGAGCTGTTTTTT.

This clonotype appeared many times. V gene TRBV18 combines with J gene TRBJ1-1, with D possibly being TRBD1 (5 bases). V lost 2 bases and J 0 bases, leaving 10 bases between the germline ends. The CDR3 has 15 residues. Germline V lookup: CDR1 KGHSH, CDR2 LQKENI. DNA for the CDR3: TGTGCCAGCTCACCAAGCAGACAGTTGAACACTGAAGCTTTCTTT. This sequence encodes CASSPSRQLNTEAFF.

This clonotype was detected many times. The gene calls are TRBV7-8 and TRBJ1-3; D is possibly TRBD1 (5 bases). CDR1 is SGHVS and CDR2 is FQNEAQ in the germline V gene. The CDR3 has 15 amino acids. Trimming left V 6 bases short and J 0 bases short, with 12 bases between. The CDR3 bases are TGTGCCAGCAGTTCGGGGCTAACCTCTGGAAACACCATATATTTT. Translation: CASSSGLTSGNTIYF. The variable domain in full, with the rest retrieved from reference TRBV7-8 and TRBJ1-3, is GAGVSQSPRYKVAKRGQDVALRCDPISGHVSLFWYQQALGQGPEFLTYFQNEAQLDKSGLPSDRFFAERPEGSVSTLKIQRTQQEDSAVYLCASSSGLTSGNTIYFGEGSWLTVV.

This clonotype showed up many times. The rearrangement joins TRBV18 to TRBJ2-7; 12 bases match TRBD2. From germline, CDR1 is KGHSH and CDR2 LQKENI. The length of the CDR3 is 15 residues. J gave up 2 bases and V 2 bases, and 1 base lay outside the gene matches. The CDR3 protein is CASSPGLAGTYEQYF. CDR3 sequence (DNA): TGTGCCAGCTCACCAGGACTAGCGGGGACCTACGAGCAGTACTTC. Using reference TRBV18 and TRBJ2-7 for the parts outside the CDR3, the full variable domain is NAGVMQNPRHLVRRRGQEARLRCSPMKGHSHVYWYRQLPEEGLKFMVYLQKENIIDESGMPKERFSAEFPKEGPSILRIQQVVRGDSAAYFCASSPGLAGTYEQYFGPGTRLTVT.

This clonotype was found a few times. The chain recombines TRBV28 with TRBJ2-7; D gene uncertain. Germline V gene lookup returns CDR1 MDHEN and CDR2 SYDVKM. Deletions cut 5 bases from V and 4 bases from J, with 9 bases between. The CDR3 runs 12 residues. CDR3 residues: CASSAPIYEQYF. In DNA form, the CDR3 reads TGTGCCAGCAGTGCCCCTATTTACGAGCAGTACTTC.

This clonotype showed up just a few times. The J gene is TRBJ2-7, the V gene TRBV6-2 or TRBV6-3; 7 nucleotides agree with TRBD2. This CDR3 region has 13 residues. CDR1 is MNHEY and CDR2 is SVGEGT in the germline V gene. V lost 5 bases, J lost 3 bases, and 4 bases stayed unmatched. The CDR3 DNA is TGTGCCAGCAGTGAGGGCGGGAGCTACGAGCAGTACTTC. The encoded protein is CASSEGGSYEQYF.

This clonotype showed up just a few times. The chain combines TRBV28 with TRBJ2-5; the match to TRBD2 covers 7 bases. The CDR3 has 15 amino acids. Germline CDR1 reads MDHEN; CDR2 reads SYDVKM. Trimming took 7 bases from V and 1 from J; bases not matched to a gene: 9. CDR3 nucleotide sequence: TGTGCCAGCACCCCTAGCGGCCCGACCCAAGAGACCCAGTACTTC. The encoded protein is CASTPSGPTQETQYF. Supplemented by reference TRBV28 and TRBJ2-5, the full variable domain reads DVKVTQSSRYLVKRTGEKVFLECVQDMDHENMFWYRQDPGLGLRLIYFSYDVKMKEKGDIPEGYSVSREKKERFSLILESASTNQTSMYLCASTPSGPTQETQYFGPGTRLLVL.

The genes are TRBV12-5 and TRBJ2-7, with D unresolved. CDR3 size: 13 residues. The V gene lost 4 bases and the J gene lost 6 bases, with 13 bases spanning the gap. Germline V lookup: CDR1 LGHNT, CDR2 FRNRAP. CDR3 nucleotide sequence: TGTGCTAGTGGTTCAGACCTCTTCCCCGAGCAGTACTTC. It encodes CASGSDLFPEQYF.

The V gene is TRBV6-2 or TRBV6-3, the J gene TRBJ1-2; 9 positions match TRBD1. This CDR3 is built from 16 residues. Germline-derived CDR1 and CDR2 are MNHEY and SVGEGT. V was clipped by 0 bases and J by 4 bases; unmatched bases: 6. Written as DNA, the CDR3 is TGTGCCAGCAGTTACTCCTCCCGGGACAGGGCCTATGGCTACACCTTC. It translates to CASSYSSRDRAYGYTF.

This sequence joins TRBV12-3 or TRBV12-4 and TRBJ1-2; tentatively, D is TRBD1 (5 bases). Deletions cut 4 bases from V and 6 bases from J, with 12 bases between. The CDR3 consists of 13 residues. The CDR3 protein is CASSSKGPDGYTF. In nucleotides, the CDR3 is TGTGCCAGCAGTTCGAAGGGGCCGGATGGCTACACCTTC.

This clonotype was seen more than once but under ten times. This rearrangement joins TRBV6-5 to TRBJ1-3; perhaps TRBD1 as D (5 bases). Looked up from germline, CDR1 is MNHEY and CDR2 is SVGAGI. This CDR3 has 15 residues. Trimming stripped 5 bases from V and 0 bases from J, with 11 bases between. CDR3 bases: TGTGCCAGCAGTGATGACAGAAGCTCTGGAAACACCATATATTTT. Translating it yields CASSDDRSSGNTIYF.

The V call is TRBV28, the J call TRBJ1-1; D not resolved. V dropped 1 base and J dropped 1 base, with 16 bases sitting between them. Germline loops: CDR1 MDHEN, CDR2 SYDVKM. This CDR3 has 17 residues. CDR3 bases: TGTGCCAGCAGTTTATCCATAGGGAGGGTCGCGAACACTGAAGCTTTCTTT. This sequence encodes CASSLSIGRVANTEAFF.

This clonotype was picked up a small number of times. The chain joins TRBV20-1 to TRBJ2-5; 10 nucleotides agree with TRBD2. In germline, CDR1 is DFQATT, CDR2 SNEGSKA (reference sequence). V gave up 7 bases and J gave up 3 bases; unmatched junction bases: 14. The CDR3 totals 16 residues. CDR3 nucleotides: TGCAGTGGCAGCCAGGGGGGACTAGCGTTGGAAGAGACCCAGTACTTC. This codes for CSGSQGGLALEETQYF.